This TCR beta chain was identified in a study of control samples from healthy donors and cancer patients. Using immunoSEQ multiplex PCR, the repertoire was profiled, and TCRdb retains in-frame clones only, with some absent. Found here are 50,000 to 75,000 clones, 90% of them singletons; the top ten hold under 7%. Between the trimmed V and J ends, which lost 1 base and 4 bases, there was a span of 17 bases. The CDR3 totals 16 residues. Looked up from germline, CDR1 is SGHDT and CDR2 is YYEEEE. The chain couples TRBV5-6 to TRBJ2-5; D is unclear. The sample was PBMCs. This receptor was taken from a man aged 55-75 years with colorectal cancer. CDR3 residues: CASSLTVGGVGETQYF. The CDR3 coding sequence is TGTGCCAGCAGCTTGACCGTGGGTGGGGTGGGAGAGACCCAGTACTTC.